This T cell receptor beta chain was identified in a study of shared clonotypes between healthy human individuals. Comments on this clone: Its specificity is not known.

Only in-frame clones appear in the TCRdb table, and some are missing; sequencing was by immunoSEQ multiplex PCR. Of 1,100,000 or so clones listed, around 82% were seen once; the top ten hold 0.52%. General study points: An effect of sequencing depth on clonotype sharing among donors was expected. It was the few donors that limited the genetic and exposure-history diversity represented.

Germline values: CDR1 MDHEN, CDR2 SYDVKM. The CDR3 is 15 amino acids. V lost 7 bases and J 2 bases, leaving 16 bases between the germline ends. The chain is built from TRBV28 and TRBJ2-3; D gene unclear. The source is a man younger than 35 in good health. Some clones in this sample may be carry-over from other donors' samples. Sequences were obtained from memory CD4+ T cells from PBMCs. Sample subset: CD45RA-negative fraction. The chain's CDR3 is CASTRSPGTTDTQYF. CDR3 bases: TGTGCCAGCACCCGGTCCCCCGGCACCACAGATACGCAGTATTTT.